This T cell receptor (beta chain) was sequenced during a study of cytomegalovirus exposure and HLA in healthy donors. There are 15 residues in the CDR3. CDR1 MRHNA and CDR2 SNTAGT come from the germline V gene. Regarding this clone: Its cognate antigen is unknown. Germline and junction disagree at one end, which may indicate a read error.

Use of 60 Vbeta and 13 Jbeta primers characterized the PCR. Only in-frame clones appear in the TCRdb table, and some are missing; sequencing was by immunoSEQ multiplex PCR. The top ten hold approximately 24% of the sample, which has tens of thousands of clones, over 9% seen once. Study-wide points: A few CMV-associated chains proved CMV antigen-specific in vitro. Researchers reportedly found TCR beta sequences accurately predicted most subjects' HLA-A and HLA-B alleles.

This TCR derives from a man in his 60s in good health and CMV-seropositive. This chain uses TRBV6-4 with TRBJ1-6; TRBD1 might be the D (6 bases). Sequencing was performed on PBMCs. The CDR3 spells CASSSSRGGNSPLHF. The CDR3 DNA is TGTGCCAGCAGTTCATCCAGGGGAGGGAATTCACCCCTCCACTTC.